This TCR beta chain was captured in a study of blood T cell repertoires in COVID-19. TCRdb's table, derived via immunoSEQ multiplex PCR, lists solely in-frame clones and lacks some. Of about 270,000 clones detected, approximately 90% appear once; the ten largest clones hold roughly 16%. The TCR was taken from a man in his late teens or twenties who had recovered from COVID-19. The sequencing input was PBMCs or T cells enriched from blood (not recorded which).

CDR3 loop: CASSMKRGLSTDTQYF. For the CDR3, the DNA is TGCGCCAGCAGTATGAAGCGGGGGCTCAGCACAGATACGCAGTATTTT. The rearrangement joins TRBV5-1 to TRBJ2-3; the match to TRBD2 covers 8 bases. Germline-derived CDR1 and CDR2 are SGHRS and YFSETQ. V lost 5 bases and J lost 0; bases outside the gene matches: 8. The CDR3 is made up of 16 amino acids.